This T cell receptor (beta chain) is drawn from a study of blood T cell repertoires in COVID-19 (dated by TCRdb to 2020 to 2022). Turning to the overall study: Collaborator samples came from the United States, Italy and Spain and covered acute and convalescent phases of COVID-19. The prospective study material was composed of cDNA or gDNA derived from T cells, B-cell-depleted T cells, or PBMCs. The dataset comprised deeply sampled blood TCRbeta repertoires from subjects exposed to, actively infected with, or recovered from COVID-19. The repertoires were released in a freely available public database intended as a resource for research on the immune response to SARS-CoV-2. The samples were drawn from the first 160 participants of the ongoing ImmuneRACE study and from some 1,300 subjects provided by 6 global collaborators. Sample metadata almost always included a de-identified subject ID, COVID-19 status, age in years and sex. Where available, HLA class I and class II types were obtained from metadata supplied by the sample provider rather than from assay-based typing. What the work shows at the level of the full study, not this receptor alone: The amount of clinical and demographic metadata varied by source and participant and was provided uncurated.

The CDR3 has 15 amino acids, counting the end cysteine and phenylalanine. The DNA shown is the 45-base CDR3, in frame from base 1. According to the germline V gene, CDR1 reads SGHAT and CDR2 reads FQNNGV. Trimming at the junction amounts to 2 bases on V and 1 base on J, and the germline ends lie 11 bases apart. Details on this clone: Its recognized antigen is unknown. No qualities accompany the bases; no much larger clone lies one base away.

The collaborating institutions used their own protocols to collect whole blood in K2EDTA tubes. For TCRbeta analysis, collaborators shipped samples as frozen whole blood, isolated PBMCs, or DNA extracted from either of those sample types. The immunoSEQ Assay, a bias-controlled multiplex PCR, was used to amplify TCRbeta CDR3 regions from genomic DNA. The paper's data handling went like this. Within the assay, amplification of reference gene primers was used to estimate how many nucleated cells each sample contained. Sequence reads were collapsed and filtered to measure the absolute abundance of every unique TCRbeta CDR3 rearrangement. Productive Simpson clonality was computed per sample as the square root of Simpson's diversity index over productive rearrangements. In TCRdb, the immuneACCESS table is reduced to in-frame sequences with V and J assigned. These tables do not hold every clone; where another copy was compared, an unresolved V gene accounts for under half, and the others remain unexplained. Clonal size and the V and J genes are those of that table, whereas D and trimming came from the DNA. This sample gives 70,000 to 100,000 clones in total; roughly 78% of them show up just once. Jointly, the top ten make up around 7% of the sample.

Specimen: peripheral blood. The chain couples TRBV11-2 to TRBJ1-1; the D segment could be TRBD1, given 6 matching bases. This TCR was recovered from a middle-aged man with active or convalescent COVID-19. The CDR3 protein is CASSLLGGANTEAFF. The DNA reads TGTGCCAGCAGCTTACTGGGGGGGGCGAACACTGAAGCTTTCTTT.